This entry describes one TCR beta chain. Its antigen is as yet unknown. These data originate in a study of T cells in narcolepsy. Repertoires were generated with immunoSEQ multiplex PCR, while TCRdb's copy carries only in-frame clones and drops some. Among approximately 30,000 clones, less than 85% were seen once, and the ten largest hold roughly 1.3%. The V gene's germline CDR1 is MNHNS and CDR2 SASEGT. V lost 4 bases and J lost 4, with 10 bases in between. This CDR3 has 13 residues. The study, taken as a whole, reports: Comparing one patient's CSF and blood CD4+ clonotypes highlighted HCRT- and TRIB2-specific autoreactive clonotypes. Autoreactive clonotypes reportedly recurred in blood of same and different patients, not controls.

The sequence came from a human donor with narcolepsy. This chain connects TRBV6-1 to TRBJ1-1, with D unclear. The material sequenced was CD45RA- memory CD4+ T cells from PBMCs. CDR3 coding DNA: TGTGCCAGCAGTGGGGGAGTCTCCACTGAAGCTTTCTTT. It encodes CASSGGVSTEAFF.